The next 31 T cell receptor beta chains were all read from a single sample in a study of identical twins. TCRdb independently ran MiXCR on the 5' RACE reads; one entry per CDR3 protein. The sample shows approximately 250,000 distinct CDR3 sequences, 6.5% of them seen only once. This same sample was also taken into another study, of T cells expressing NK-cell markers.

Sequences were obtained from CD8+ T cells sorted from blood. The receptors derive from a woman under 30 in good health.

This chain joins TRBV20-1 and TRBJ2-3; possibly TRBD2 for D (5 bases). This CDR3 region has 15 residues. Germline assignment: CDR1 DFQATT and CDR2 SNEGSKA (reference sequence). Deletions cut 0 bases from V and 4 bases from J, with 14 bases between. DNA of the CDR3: TGCAGTGCTAGAGATCCACTAGGGATGGCAGATACGCAGTATTTT. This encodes CSARDPLGMADTQYF.

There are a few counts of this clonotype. CDR3 protein: CASSLANHPYTGELFF. The DNA of the CDR3 is TGTGCCAGCAGCCTGGCCAACCATCCATACACCGGGGAGCTGTTTTTT. This rearrangement joins TRBV5-5 to TRBJ2-2; no reliable D call. The CDR3 has 16 residues. V lost 4 bases, J lost 3 bases, and 16 bases lay in between. Germline CDR1 SGHKS, CDR2 YYEKEE (reference sequence).

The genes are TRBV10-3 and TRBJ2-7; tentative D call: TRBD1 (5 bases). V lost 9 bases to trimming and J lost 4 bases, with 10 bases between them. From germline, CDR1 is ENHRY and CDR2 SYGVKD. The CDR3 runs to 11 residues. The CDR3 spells CAIRSGYEQYF. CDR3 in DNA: TGTGCCATTCGGTCAGGGTACGAGCAGTACTTC.

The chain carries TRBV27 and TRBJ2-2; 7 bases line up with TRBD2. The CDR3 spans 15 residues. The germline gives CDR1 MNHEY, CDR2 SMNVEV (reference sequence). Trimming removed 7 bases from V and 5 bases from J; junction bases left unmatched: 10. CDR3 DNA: TGTGCCAGCACCTCGGGGGGAATTGGGACCGGGGAGCTGTTTTTT. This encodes CASTSGGIGTGELFF.

This CDR3 reads CASSTSSGGRYNEQFF. The CDR3 DNA reads TGTGCCAGCAGTACCTCTAGCGGGGGGCGCTACAATGAGCAGTTCTTC. V usage is TRBV6-1 and J usage is TRBJ2-1; 11 positions agree with TRBD2. Germline trimming cut 5 bases from V and 3 bases from J; bases unmatched to any gene: 6. CDR1 and CDR2 (germline): MNHNS, SASEGT. This CDR3 contains 16 residues.

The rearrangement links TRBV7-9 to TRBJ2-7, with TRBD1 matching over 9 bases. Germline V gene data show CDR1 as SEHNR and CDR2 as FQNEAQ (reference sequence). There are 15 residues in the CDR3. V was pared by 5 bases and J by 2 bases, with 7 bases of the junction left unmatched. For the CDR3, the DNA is TGTGCCAGCAGCCCCACAGGGACAGGGCCCTACGAGCAGTACTTC. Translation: CASSPTGTGPYEQYF. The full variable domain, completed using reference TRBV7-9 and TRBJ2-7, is DTGVSQNPRHKITKRGQNVTFRCDPISEHNRLYWYRQTLGQGPEFLTYFQNEAQLEKSRLLSDRFSAERPKGSFSTLEIQRTEQGDSAMYLCASSPTGTGPYEQYFGPGTRLTVT.

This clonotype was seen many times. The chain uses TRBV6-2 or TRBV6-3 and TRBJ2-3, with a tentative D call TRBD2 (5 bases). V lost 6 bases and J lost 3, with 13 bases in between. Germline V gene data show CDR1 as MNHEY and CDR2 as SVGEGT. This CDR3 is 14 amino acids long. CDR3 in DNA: TGTGCCAGCAGCCCAGATAGCGCTACAGATACGCAGTATTTT. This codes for CASSPDSATDTQYF.

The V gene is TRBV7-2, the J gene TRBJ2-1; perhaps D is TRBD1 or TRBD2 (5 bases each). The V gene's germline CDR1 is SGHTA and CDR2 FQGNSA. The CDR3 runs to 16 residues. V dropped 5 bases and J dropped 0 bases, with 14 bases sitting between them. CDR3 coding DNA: TGTGCCAGCAGCCCCGGGGTACAGGACTCCTACAATGAGCAGTTCTTC. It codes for CASSPGVQDSYNEQFF.

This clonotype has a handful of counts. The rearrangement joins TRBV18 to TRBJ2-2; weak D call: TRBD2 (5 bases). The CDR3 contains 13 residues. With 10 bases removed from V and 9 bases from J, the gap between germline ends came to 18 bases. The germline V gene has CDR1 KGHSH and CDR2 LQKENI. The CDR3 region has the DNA TGTGCCACCGCAGGTGGTAGCGCGCGGGAGCTGTTTTTT. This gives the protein CATAGGSARELFF.

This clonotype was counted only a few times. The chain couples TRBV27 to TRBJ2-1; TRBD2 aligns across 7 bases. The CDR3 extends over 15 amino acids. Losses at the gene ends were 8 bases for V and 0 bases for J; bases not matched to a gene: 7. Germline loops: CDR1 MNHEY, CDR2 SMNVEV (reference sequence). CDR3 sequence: CASHRGGSSYNEQFF. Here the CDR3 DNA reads TGTGCCAGCCATAGGGGCGGGAGCTCCTACAATGAGCAGTTCTTC.

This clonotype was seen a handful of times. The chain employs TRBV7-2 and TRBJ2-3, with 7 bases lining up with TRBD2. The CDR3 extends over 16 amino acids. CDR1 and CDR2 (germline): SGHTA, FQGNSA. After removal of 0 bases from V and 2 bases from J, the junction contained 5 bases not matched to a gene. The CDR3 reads CASSLAWTSTTDTQYF. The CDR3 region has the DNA TGTGCCAGCAGCTTAGCCTGGACTAGTACCACAGATACGCAGTATTTT.

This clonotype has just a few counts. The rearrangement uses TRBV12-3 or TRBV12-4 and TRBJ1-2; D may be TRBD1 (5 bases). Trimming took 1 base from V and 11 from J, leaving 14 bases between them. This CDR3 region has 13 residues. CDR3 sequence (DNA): TGTGCCAGCAGTTTAGGAGGGGCCATGGGATACACCTTC. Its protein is CASSLGGAMGYTF.

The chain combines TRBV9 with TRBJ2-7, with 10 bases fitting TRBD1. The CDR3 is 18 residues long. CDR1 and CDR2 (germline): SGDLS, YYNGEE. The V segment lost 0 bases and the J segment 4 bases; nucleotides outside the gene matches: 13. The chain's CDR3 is CASSVAPSPGQGTYEQYF. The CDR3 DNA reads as TGTGCCAGCAGCGTAGCCCCTTCTCCGGGACAGGGGACGTACGAGCAGTACTTC.

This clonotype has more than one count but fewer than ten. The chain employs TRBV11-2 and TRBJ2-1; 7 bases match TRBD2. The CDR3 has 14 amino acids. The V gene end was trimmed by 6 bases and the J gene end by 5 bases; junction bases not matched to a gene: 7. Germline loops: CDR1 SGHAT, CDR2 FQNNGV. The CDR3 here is CASRDGGSNNEQFF. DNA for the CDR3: TGTGCCAGCAGGGATGGCGGGAGTAACAATGAGCAGTTCTTC.

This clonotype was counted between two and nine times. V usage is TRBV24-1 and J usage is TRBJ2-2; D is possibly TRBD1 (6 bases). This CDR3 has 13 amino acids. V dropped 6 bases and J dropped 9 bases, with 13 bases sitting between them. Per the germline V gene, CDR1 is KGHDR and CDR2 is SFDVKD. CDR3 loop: CATSNAGERELFF. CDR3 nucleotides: TGTGCCACCAGTAACGCAGGGGAACGGGAGCTGTTTTTT.

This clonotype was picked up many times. The CDR3 here is CASSSEWGPNTGELFF. CDR3 nucleotides: TGTGCCAGCAGCTCCGAGTGGGGGCCGAACACCGGGGAGCTGTTTTTT. The chain couples TRBV7-6 to TRBJ2-2, with D perhaps matching TRBD1 (6 bases). Germline V gene data show CDR1 as SGHVS and CDR2 as FNYEAQ. Trimming took 4 bases from V and 0 from J, leaving 12 bases between them. The CDR3 spans 16 residues.

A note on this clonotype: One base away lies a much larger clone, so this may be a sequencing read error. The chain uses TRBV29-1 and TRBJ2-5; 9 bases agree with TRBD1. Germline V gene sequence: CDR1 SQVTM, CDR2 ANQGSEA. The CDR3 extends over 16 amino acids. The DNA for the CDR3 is TGCAGCGTTGTTTCGGGCGGGACAGGGCTCTTGGAGACCCAGCACTTC. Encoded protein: CSVVSGGTGLLETQHF.

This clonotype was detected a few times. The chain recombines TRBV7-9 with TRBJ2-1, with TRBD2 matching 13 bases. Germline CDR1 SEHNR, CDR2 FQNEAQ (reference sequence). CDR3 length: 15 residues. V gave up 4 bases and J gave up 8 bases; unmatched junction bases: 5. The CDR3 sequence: CASSSTSGGAYEQFF. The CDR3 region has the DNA TGTGCCAGCAGCTCAACTAGCGGGGGGGCCTATGAGCAGTTCTTC.

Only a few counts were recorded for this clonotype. This CDR3 is CASSLQGAGVSDTQYF. For the CDR3, the DNA is TGCGCCAGCAGCCTCCAAGGGGCAGGGGTTTCAGATACGCAGTATTTT. The genes are TRBV4-1 and TRBJ2-3, with D perhaps TRBD1 (6 bases). CDR3 length: 16 residues. V lost 4 bases and J 4 bases, leaving 18 bases between the germline ends. The germline V gene has CDR1 MGHRA and CDR2 YSYEKL.

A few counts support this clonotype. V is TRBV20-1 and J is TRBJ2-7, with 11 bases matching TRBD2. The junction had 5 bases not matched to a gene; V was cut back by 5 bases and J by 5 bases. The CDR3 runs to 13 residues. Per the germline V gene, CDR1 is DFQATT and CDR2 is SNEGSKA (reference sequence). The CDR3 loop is CSALAGGRNEQYF. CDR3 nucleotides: TGCAGTGCTTTAGCGGGGGGGCGTAACGAGCAGTACTTC.

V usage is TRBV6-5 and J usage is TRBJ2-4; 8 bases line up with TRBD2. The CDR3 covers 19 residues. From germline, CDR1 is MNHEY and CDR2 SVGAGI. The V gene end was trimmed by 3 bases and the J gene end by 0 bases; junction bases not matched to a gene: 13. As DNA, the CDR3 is TGTGCCAGCAGTTATTGGGGTCTAGCGGGCCTGTTAGCCAAAAACATTCAGTACTTC. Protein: CASSYWGLAGLLAKNIQYF.

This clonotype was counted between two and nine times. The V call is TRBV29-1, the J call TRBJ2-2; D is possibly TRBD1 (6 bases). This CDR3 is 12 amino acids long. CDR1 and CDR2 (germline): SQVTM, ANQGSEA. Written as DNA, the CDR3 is TGCAGTGCAACAGGGAAAACCGGGGAGCTGTTTTTT. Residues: CSATGKTGELFF.

CDR3 residues: CASSLGRPQSYEQYF. Here the CDR3 DNA reads TGTGCCAGCAGCTTGGGCAGGCCCCAGAGCTACGAGCAGTACTTC. The rearrangement uses TRBV5-6 and TRBJ2-7; no firm D call. Between the trimmed V and J ends, which lost 0 bases and 3 bases, there was a span of 13 bases. This CDR3 has 15 amino acids. Per germline, CDR1 SGHDT and CDR2 YYEEEE.

The CDR3 protein is CASSSRDRAADTQYF. CDR3 coding DNA: TGTGCCAGCAGTTCCCGGGACAGGGCGGCAGATACGCAGTATTTT. The V call is TRBV27, the J call TRBJ2-3; 9 bases are shared with TRBD1. This CDR3 has 15 residues. After removal of 4 bases from V and 4 bases from J, the junction contained 6 bases not matched to a gene. Germline-derived CDR1 and CDR2 are MNHEY and SMNVEV (reference sequence).

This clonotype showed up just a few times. The CDR3 is CSAARRDTGELFF. Here the CDR3 DNA reads TGCAGTGCTGCCAGGCGAGACACCGGGGAGCTGTTTTTT. The J gene is TRBJ2-2, the V gene TRBV20-1; no definite D call. The CDR3 covers 13 residues. V was clipped by 5 bases and J by 3 bases, with 10 bases between them. Per the germline V gene, CDR1 is DFQATT and CDR2 is SNEGSKA (reference sequence).

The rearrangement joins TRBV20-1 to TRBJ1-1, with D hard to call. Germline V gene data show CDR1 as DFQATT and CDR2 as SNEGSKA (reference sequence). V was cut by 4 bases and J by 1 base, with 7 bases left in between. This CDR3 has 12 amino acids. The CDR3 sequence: CSATDGNTEAFF. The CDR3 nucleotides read TGCAGTGCTACCGACGGGAACACTGAAGCTTTCTTT.

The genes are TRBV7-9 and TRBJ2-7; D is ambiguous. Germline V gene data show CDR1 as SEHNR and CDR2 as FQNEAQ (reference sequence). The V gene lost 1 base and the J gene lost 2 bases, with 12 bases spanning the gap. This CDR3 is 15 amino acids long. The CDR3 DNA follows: TGTGCCAGCAGCTTAGAAAGGGTAGGAGCCTACGAGCAGTACTTC. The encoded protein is CASSLERVGAYEQYF.

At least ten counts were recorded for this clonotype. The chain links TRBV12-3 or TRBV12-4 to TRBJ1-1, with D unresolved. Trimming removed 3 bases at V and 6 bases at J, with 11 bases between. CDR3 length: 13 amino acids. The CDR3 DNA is TGTGCCAGCAGTTTCGGTACGGGCGCTGAAGCTTTCTTT. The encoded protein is CASSFGTGAEAFF.

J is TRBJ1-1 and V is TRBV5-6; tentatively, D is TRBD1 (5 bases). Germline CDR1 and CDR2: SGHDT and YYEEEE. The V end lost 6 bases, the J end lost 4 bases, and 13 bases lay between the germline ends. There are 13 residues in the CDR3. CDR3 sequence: CASTSGTGTEAFF. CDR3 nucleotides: TGTGCCAGCACCTCAGGGACGGGCACTGAAGCTTTCTTT.

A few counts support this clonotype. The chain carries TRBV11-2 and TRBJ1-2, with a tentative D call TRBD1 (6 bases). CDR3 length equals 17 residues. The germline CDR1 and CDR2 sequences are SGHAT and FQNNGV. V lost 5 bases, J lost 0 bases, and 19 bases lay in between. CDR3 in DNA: TGTGCCAGCAGCCTCTCGTTTGGACAGAAATCTAACTATGGCTACACCTTC. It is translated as CASSLSFGQKSNYGYTF.

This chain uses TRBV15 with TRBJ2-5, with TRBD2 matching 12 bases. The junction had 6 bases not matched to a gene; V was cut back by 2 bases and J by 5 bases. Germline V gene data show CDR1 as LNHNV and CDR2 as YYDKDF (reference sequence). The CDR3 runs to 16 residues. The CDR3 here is CATSRTGTSGRETQYF. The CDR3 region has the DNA TGTGCCACCAGCAGAACCGGGACTAGCGGGCGGGAGACCCAGTACTTC. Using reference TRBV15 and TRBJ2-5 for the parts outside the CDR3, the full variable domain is DAMVIQNPRYQVTQFGKPVTLSCSQTLNHNVMYWYQQKSSQAPKLLFHYYDKDFNNEADTPDNFQSRRPNTSFCFLDIRSPGLGDTAMYLCATSRTGTSGRETQYFGPGTRLLVL.